This T cell receptor beta chain was documented in a study of Graves' ophthalmopathy and Graves' hyperthyroidism (dated by TCRdb to the late 2010s). Concerning the study at large: Peripheral blood was collected before any treatment was given, at the time of initial diagnosis. For training and testing, the 110 or so patients in the discovery cohort were randomly divided in a 7:3 ratio. The study used TCR beta repertoire signatures to distinguish Graves' ophthalmopathy from Graves' hyperthyroidism and to predict progression to ophthalmopathy. In roughly six hyperthyroidism patients, the T-cell repertoires found in thyroid tissue were compared with those found in blood. Following sample collection, hyperthyroidism patients were given methimazole at a starting dose of 30 mg daily, and ophthalmopathy patients were given high-dose intravenous methylprednisolone. The independent validation cohort included approximately 19 hyperthyroidism patients plus 17 patients who later progressed from hyperthyroidism to ophthalmopathy. In total, under 150 blood samples were TCR-sequenced: 40 to 45 ophthalmopathy, around 75 hyperthyroidism and roughly 17 hyperthyroidism-to-ophthalmopathy patients. To explore V-J signatures that distinguish ophthalmopathy from hyperthyroidism, a discovery set of about a hundred patients was enrolled, made up of some 41 with ophthalmopathy and some 58 with stable hyperthyroidism.

A note on this clonotype: Its binding antigen is unknown. Within one base of it there is no much larger clone, and no base qualities were kept.

The research as a whole found: The 13-signature model separated ophthalmopathy from stable hyperthyroidism with around 90% sensitivity and about 81% specificity in cross-validation, and 80%/75% in the test set. In validation, the model predicted ophthalmopathy progression with about 71% sensitivity and around 72% specificity; approximately 12 predicted patients were CT-confirmed with GO in a median of approximately 6.5 months. No statistical method was used to predetermine the sample size, and group allocation was not hidden from the investigators. Most expanded thyroid clonotypes with frequency above 0.001 were also detected in blood, suggesting blood repertoires may reflect the thyroid immune response.

TCR beta CDR3 regions were amplified from RNA transcripts for repertoire sequencing. HTBI primers and the Qiagen OneStep RT-PCR kit were used in a first-round RT-PCR, which was followed by a second-round multiplex PCR, size selection and purification. Sequencing of the libraries was carried out on an Illumina HiSeq2000 in paired-end mode with 100 bp reads. The paper's processing steps were these. SOAPnuke was used to process the reads, throwing out any read that had adapters, had uncalled bases, had a mean Phred below 15, or lacked an exact constant-primer or identifier match. High-quality paired reads were merged with COPE v1.2.5. Each unique nucleotide sequence was defined as a clonotype, and clonotypes were aligned to IMGT TRB V, D and J references with MiTCR v1.1. Analysis was restricted to V-J combinations with a frequency above 0.0001, which covered roughly 99% of repertoires. For each V-J combination, a TCR clonal expansion and chaos score was defined as F50 clonal expansion divided by the chaos observed in the TCRdist matrix. Features were reduced by Welch's t-statistics and random forest to around 13 V-J combinations, which fed a naive Bayes classifier. Thyroid-blood repertoire similarity was quantified with the Morisita-Horn index. TCRdb's own reprocessing of the public reads used fastp at Q25 and MiXCR and kept productive beta chains. CDR3 protein duplicates are merged, each entry listing the most common genes and DNA. Clone size and V and J calls follow TCRdb, not the original study. Across this sample there are 350,000 to 450,000 distinct CDR3 sequences, with 20% to 25% seen only once. 3% of the sample belongs to the ten largest clones.

A patient counted as having stable hyperthyroidism if there was no progression to ophthalmopathy within 18 months of follow-up. Hyperthyroidism patients were newly diagnosed, were aged 18 to 65 years, and had a disease duration under 2 months. Patients with other autoimmune diseases, uncontrolled infections, pregnancy or lactation were excluded. Clinical symptoms, serum thyroxine, TRAb, thyroid ultrasound and orbital computed tomography were used for diagnosis. PBMCs were isolated from about 10 ml of fresh peripheral blood by Ficoll-Paque density gradient centrifugation. Total RNA was extracted with Trizol reagent and quality-checked on an Agilent 2100 Bioanalyzer. Taken from cysteine to phenylalanine, the CDR3 has 14 residues. Only the CDR3 portion is preserved as DNA: 42 bases, with reading frame beginning at the first base. CDR1 and CDR2, per the germline V gene (reference sequence), are DFQATT and SNEGSKA. V was cut back by 6 bases and J by 5 bases, leaving a gap of 19 bases between them.

What was sequenced was peripheral blood. The chain was built from TRBV20-1 and TRBJ1-2; TRBD1 is possibly the D segment (6 matching bases). This sequence was found in a woman between 18 and 30 years old with stable Graves' hyperthyroidism. Donor details come from another sample of the same person, matched by shared clones. At the DNA level, the sequence is TGCAGTGCCAGACCCTCGGGGGCTGGATATGGCTACACCTTC. This sequence encodes CSARPSGAGYGYTF.